This T cell receptor beta chain derives from a study of cytomegalovirus exposure and HLA in healthy donors. The PCR used 60 Vbeta and 13 Jbeta primers. The repertoire was sequenced with immunoSEQ multiplex PCR; TCRdb's copy has only in-frame clones and lacks some. The profile shows some 110,000 clones, more than 70% of them singletons. Germline CDR1 is MGHDK and CDR2 is SYGVNS. V lost 8 bases and J 4 bases, leaving 17 bases between the germline ends. This CDR3 contains 14 residues. This sequence was found in a man aged 40-55 years in good health and CMV-seronegative. The sequenced material came from PBMCs. The chain links TRBV25-1 to TRBJ1-2; D is unresolved. In DNA, the CDR3 is TGTGCCAGCCGAGCCTCAACCCGAGCCTATGGCTACACCTTC. Its translation is CASRASTRAYGYTF.